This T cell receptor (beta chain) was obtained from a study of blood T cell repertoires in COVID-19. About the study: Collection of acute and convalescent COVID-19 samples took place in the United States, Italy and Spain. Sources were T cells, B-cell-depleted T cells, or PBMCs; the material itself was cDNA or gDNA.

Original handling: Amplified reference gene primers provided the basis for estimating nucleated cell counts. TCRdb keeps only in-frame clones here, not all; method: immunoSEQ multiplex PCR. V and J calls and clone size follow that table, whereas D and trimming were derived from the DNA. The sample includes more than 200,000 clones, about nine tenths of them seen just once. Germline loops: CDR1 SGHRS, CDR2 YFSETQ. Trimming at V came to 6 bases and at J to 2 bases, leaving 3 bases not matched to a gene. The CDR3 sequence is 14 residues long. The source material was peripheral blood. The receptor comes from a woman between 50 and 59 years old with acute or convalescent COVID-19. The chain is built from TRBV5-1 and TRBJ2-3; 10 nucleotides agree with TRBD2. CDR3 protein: CASKLAGVTDTQYF. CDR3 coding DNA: TGCGCCAGCAAGCTAGCGGGGGTCACAGATACGCAGTATTTT.